One and the same sample provided the 25 T cell receptor beta chains below, sequenced in a study of T cell responses to AZD1222 COVID-19 vaccine. Produced via immunoSEQ multiplex PCR; TCRdb's table is partial and in-frame only. The table includes around 94,000 clones, roughly 84% detected once. The sample was peripheral blood, taken on day 0 of AZD1222 vaccination. The receptors were sampled from an adult in good health.

V and J are TRBV3-1 (or the pseudogene TRBV3-2) and TRBJ2-5; no definite D call. The germline V and J ends were trimmed by 0 bases and 2 bases, with 10 bases remaining between them. Per the germline V gene, CDR1 is LGHDT and CDR2 is YNNKEL (reference sequence). This CDR3 is built from 15 residues. The CDR3: CASSQDYRQQETQYF. The CDR3 DNA reads as TGTGCCAGCAGCCAAGATTATCGGCAGCAAGAGACCCAGTACTTC.

The chain is built from TRBV19 and TRBJ2-3; D could derive from TRBD1 or TRBD2 (6 bases each). This CDR3 is built from 13 residues. V lost 7 bases, J lost 4 bases, and 12 bases lay in between. Germline assignment: CDR1 LNHDA and CDR2 SQIVND (reference sequence). The CDR3, as DNA: TGTGCCAGTAACCTCGGGGGCCCAGATACGCAGTATTTT. Translated, it gives CASNLGGPDTQYF.

The chain has TRBV6-5 and TRBJ2-2, with a possible D match to TRBD2 (6 bases). CDR3 size: 14 residues. The V gene's germline CDR1 is MNHEY and CDR2 SVGAGI. Trimming took 5 bases from V and 6 from J, leaving 13 bases between them. CDR3 sequence: CASSRASSAGELFF. DNA of the CDR3: TGTGCCAGCAGTCGGGCCTCTAGCGCCGGGGAGCTGTTTTTT.

The rearrangement links TRBV3-1 (or the pseudogene TRBV3-2) to TRBJ2-5, with a weak D call TRBD1 (6 bases). V was shortened by 0 bases and J by 2 bases, with 16 bases between the two germline ends. The CDR3 consists of 17 residues. Germline CDR1 is LGHDT and CDR2 is YNNKEL (reference sequence). CDR3 sequence reads: CASSQEVDRMWQETQYF. The CDR3, as DNA: TGTGCCAGCAGCCAAGAAGTAGACAGGATGTGGCAAGAGACCCAGTACTTC.

This rearrangement joins TRBV7-2 to TRBJ2-7; 12 bases map to TRBD2. Germline loops: CDR1 SGHTA, CDR2 FQGNSA. CDR3 size: 18 residues. The junction had 13 bases not matched to a gene; V was cut back by 5 bases and J by 2 bases. The CDR3 DNA reads as TGTGCCAGCAGCGAGCGACTAGCGGGGGCACTAACCCCCTACGAGCAGTACTTC. It specifies CASSERLAGALTPYEQYF.

The CDR3 sequence is CASSLRALSLDYEQYF. CDR3 nucleotides: TGTGCCAGCAGCTTGCGGGCCCTTTCACTTGATTACGAGCAGTACTTC. V and J are TRBV5-5 and TRBJ2-7; no clear D. Trimming pared 1 base from V and 4 bases from J, leaving 18 bases between. CDR1 and CDR2 (germline): SGHKS, YYEKEE (reference sequence). CDR3 length: 16 amino acids. The complete variable domain, with remaining parts taken from reference TRBV5-5 and TRBJ2-7, reads DAGVTQSPTHLIKTRGQQVTLRCSPISGHKSVSWYQQVLGQGPQFIFQYYEKEERGRGNFPDRFSARQFPNYSSELNVNALLLGDSALYLCASSLRALSLDYEQYFGPGTRLTVT.

This chain connects TRBV7-9 to TRBJ2-3; D may be TRBD1 (6 bases). This CDR3 comprises 13 residues. Germline V gives CDR1 SEHNR, CDR2 FQNEAQ (reference sequence). Trimming pared 5 bases from V and 4 bases from J, leaving 10 bases between. Here the CDR3 reads CASSPTGPDTQYF. The DNA for the CDR3 is TGTGCCAGCAGCCCGACAGGCCCAGATACGCAGTATTTT.

This clone showed up just a few times. The chain combines TRBV4-1 with TRBJ2-4; D gene unclear. Trimming removed 6 bases from V and 4 bases from J, with 13 bases in between. The CDR3 totals 14 residues. Germline V lookup: CDR1 MGHRA, CDR2 YSYEKL. This CDR3 is CASSGVKDKNIQYF. Written as DNA, the CDR3 is TGCGCCAGCAGTGGTGTAAAGGATAAAAACATTCAGTACTTC.

This clone has a single count. The chain carries TRBV2 and TRBJ2-7; 9 nucleotides align to TRBD1. The CDR3 contains 13 residues. The V gene end was trimmed by 6 bases and the J gene end by 4 bases; junction bases not matched to a gene: 4. From germline, CDR1 is SNHLY and CDR2 FYNNEI. CDR3: CASRGTGLYEQYF. Here the CDR3 DNA reads TGTGCCAGCAGGGGGACAGGGTTGTACGAGCAGTACTTC.

The chain couples TRBV11-3 to TRBJ2-2, with TRBD2 matching 9 bases. Germline values: CDR1 SGHNT, CDR2 YENEEA. The CDR3 has 17 amino acids. V trimming: 1 base; J trimming: 1 base; junction bases outside the gene matches: 4. The CDR3 DNA is TGTGCCAGCAGCTTAGGTGTGACTAGCGGGAACACCGGGGAGCTGTTTTTT. It codes for CASSLGVTSGNTGELFF.

This clone turned up a few times. V usage is TRBV5-5 and J usage is TRBJ2-1; 9 nucleotides match TRBD2. V was clipped by 4 bases and J by 3 bases; unmatched bases: 5. CDR1 is SGHKS, CDR2 YYEKEE, per germline (reference sequence). The CDR3 is made up of 15 amino acids. CDR3 region: CASSLGLAYYNEQFF. DNA for the CDR3: TGTGCCAGCAGCCTGGGACTAGCCTACTACAATGAGCAGTTCTTC.

This rearrangement joins TRBV19 to TRBJ1-4, with TRBD1 matching 7 bases. Germline V gives CDR1 LNHDA, CDR2 SQIVND (reference sequence). The CDR3 contains 14 residues. J was trimmed by 5 bases and V by 3 bases; bases with no gene match: 3. The CDR3 region has the DNA TGTGCCAGTAGTATGGGGACAGAGAATGAAAAACTGTTTTTT. Amino acid sequence: CASSMGTENEKLFF.

This rearrangement joins TRBV19 to TRBJ1-5, with D unclear. With 7 bases removed from V and 0 bases from J, the gap between germline ends came to 10 bases. This CDR3 comprises 14 residues. Germline CDR1 reads LNHDA; CDR2 reads SQIVND (reference sequence). Written as DNA, the CDR3 is TGTGCCAGTACCACCGGGCCTAGCAATCAGCCCCAGCATTTT. Translation: CASTTGPSNQPQHF.

The chain has TRBV5-6 and TRBJ2-5; 7 bases align to TRBD1. The ends lost 2 bases at V and 4 bases at J; junction bases unmatched: 2. CDR1 is SGHDT, CDR2 YYEEEE, per germline. The CDR3 runs to 13 residues. CDR3 in amino acids: CASSLGGTETQYF. The DNA for the CDR3 is TGTGCCAGCAGCTTAGGGGGCACAGAGACCCAGTACTTC.

The CDR3 loop is CSVRQGSEAFF. The CDR3 nucleotides are TGCAGCGTGCGACAGGGTAGTGAAGCTTTCTTT. The rearrangement joins TRBV29-1 to TRBJ1-1; 7 nucleotides align to TRBD1. The length of the CDR3 is 11 residues. Germline trimming cut 6 bases from V and 7 bases from J; bases unmatched to any gene: 5. CDR1 is SQVTM and CDR2 is ANQGSEA in the germline V gene.

The chain joins TRBV5-8 to TRBJ2-5, with 11 bases matching TRBD1. The germline V gene has CDR1 SGHTS and CDR2 YDEGEE. V dropped 0 bases and J dropped 2; count of bases not matched to a gene: 3. CDR3 length: 16 residues. The CDR3: CASSLGDRGSQETQYF. The DNA of the CDR3 is TGTGCCAGCAGCTTGGGGGACAGGGGGTCACAAGAGACCCAGTACTTC.

This sequence joins TRBV23-1 and TRBJ2-2; a weak D match, TRBD1 (6 bases). TRBV23-1 is classed as an ORF, of uncertain function. There are 18 residues in the CDR3. Trimming left V 5 bases short and J 0 bases short, with 19 bases between. This CDR3 reads CASSRSGVISANTGELFF. The CDR3 DNA follows: TGCGCCAGCAGTAGGTCAGGGGTAATCAGCGCGAACACCGGGGAGCTGTTTTTT.

The genes are TRBV9 and TRBJ1-2, with D tentatively TRBD1 (6 bases). The germline gives CDR1 SGDLS, CDR2 YYNGEE. Deletions cut 10 bases from V and 2 bases from J, with 24 bases between. The CDR3 has 16 amino acids. The CDR3 coding sequence is TGTGCCGGCTCCCAGGGGAGGAACTTGGGCAACTATGGCTACACCTTC. Protein: CAGSQGRNLGNYGYTF.

The CDR3 sequence is CASSEMTGGVYGYTF. CDR3 nucleotides: TGTGCCAGCAGTGAAATGACAGGGGGCGTCTATGGCTACACCTTC. The rearrangement joins TRBV6-1 to TRBJ1-2; 10 nucleotides match TRBD1. Germline V lookup: CDR1 MNHNS, CDR2 SASEGT. This CDR3 has 15 residues. Trimming took 2 bases from V and 4 from J; bases not matched to a gene: 4.

This chain connects TRBV7-2 to TRBJ2-2, with a weak D call TRBD1 (6 bases). V was trimmed by 2 bases and J by 4 bases, leaving 11 bases between them. Germline V gene data show CDR1 as SGHTA and CDR2 as FQGNSA. The length of the CDR3 is 15 residues. The CDR3 nucleotides read TGTGCCAGCAGCTTACCAGGGGCAGGCACCGGGGAGCTGTTTTTT. Translating it yields CASSLPGAGTGELFF.

The CDR3 coding sequence is TGTGCCAGCGGGTTCCCGCCTGGTTTTGAGCAGTTCTTC. This gives the protein CASGFPPGFEQFF. The V gene is TRBV7-9, the J gene TRBJ2-1, with unresolved D. V was cut by 8 bases and J by 9 bases, with 17 bases left in between. CDR3 length equals 13 residues. Germline-derived CDR1 and CDR2 are SEHNR and FQNEAQ (reference sequence).

V usage is TRBV6-4 and J usage is TRBJ1-1; perhaps TRBD1 as D (6 bases). The V end lost 6 bases, the J end lost 1 base, and 9 bases lay between the germline ends. Germline assignment: CDR1 MRHNA and CDR2 SNTAGT. The CDR3 is 13 amino acids. DNA for the CDR3: TGTGCCAGCAGGGCGACAGGGAACACTGAAGCTTTCTTT. It yields the protein CASRATGNTEAFF.

The sample holds one count of this clone. The chain couples TRBV28 to TRBJ1-2; D is ambiguous. The CDR3 loop spans 14 amino acids. The germline V gene encodes CDR1 MDHEN and CDR2 SYDVKM. The ends were cut back, 3 bases at V and 4 bases at J, with 12 bases in the middle. The DNA of the CDR3 is TGTGCCAGCAGTTTCCGGAAGGACTTCTATGGCTACACCTTC. Its protein is CASSFRKDFYGYTF.

This clone is a singleton in its sample. V and J are TRBV19 and TRBJ1-5; D gene uncertain. CDR3 size: 13 residues. The germline V gene encodes CDR1 LNHDA and CDR2 SQIVND (reference sequence). The ends were cut back, 7 bases at V and 4 bases at J, with 11 bases in the middle. The CDR3, as DNA: TGTGCCAGTACTCTGACAACTAATCAGCCCCAGCATTTT. It specifies CASTLTTNQPQHF.

The V gene is TRBV19, the J gene TRBJ1-2; 9 bases fit TRBD1. The ends lost 5 bases at V and 8 bases at J; junction bases unmatched: 12. Looked up from germline, CDR1 is LNHDA and CDR2 is SQIVND (reference sequence). CDR3 length: 15 residues. The CDR3: CASSLLTGGAGGYTF. CDR3 coding DNA: TGTGCCAGTAGTCTCCTTACAGGGGGCGCGGGCGGCTACACCTTC.